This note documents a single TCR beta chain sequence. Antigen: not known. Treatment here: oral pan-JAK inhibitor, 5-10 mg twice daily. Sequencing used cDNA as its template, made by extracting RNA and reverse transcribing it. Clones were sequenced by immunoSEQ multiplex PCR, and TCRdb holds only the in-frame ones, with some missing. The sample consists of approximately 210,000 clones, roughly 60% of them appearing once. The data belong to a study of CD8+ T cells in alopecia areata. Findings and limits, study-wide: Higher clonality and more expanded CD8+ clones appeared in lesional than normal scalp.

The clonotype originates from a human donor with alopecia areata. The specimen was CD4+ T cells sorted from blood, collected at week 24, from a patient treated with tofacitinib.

The CDR3 loop reads CAIMIGTSGGEQFF. DNA for the CDR3: TGTGCCATCATGATAGGTACTAGCGGGGGGGAACAGTTCTTC. The chain uses TRBV10-3 and TRBJ2-1; 13 bases map to TRBD2. This CDR3 contains 14 residues. Per germline, CDR1 ENHRY and CDR2 SYGVKD. J lost 13 bases, V lost 7 bases, and 10 bases had no gene match.